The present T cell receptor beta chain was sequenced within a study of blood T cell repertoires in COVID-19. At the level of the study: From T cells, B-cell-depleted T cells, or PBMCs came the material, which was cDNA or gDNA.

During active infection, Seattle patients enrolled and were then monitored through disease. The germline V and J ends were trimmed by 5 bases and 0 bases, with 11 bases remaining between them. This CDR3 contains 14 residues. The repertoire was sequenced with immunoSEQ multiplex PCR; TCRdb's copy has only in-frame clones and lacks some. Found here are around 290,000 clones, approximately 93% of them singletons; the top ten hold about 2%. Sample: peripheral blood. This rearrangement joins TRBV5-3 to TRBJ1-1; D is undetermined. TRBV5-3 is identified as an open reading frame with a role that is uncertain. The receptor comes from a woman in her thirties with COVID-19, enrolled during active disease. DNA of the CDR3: TGTGCCAGAAGTTCCACAGAGATGAACACTGAAGCTTTCTTT. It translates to CARSSTEMNTEAFF.